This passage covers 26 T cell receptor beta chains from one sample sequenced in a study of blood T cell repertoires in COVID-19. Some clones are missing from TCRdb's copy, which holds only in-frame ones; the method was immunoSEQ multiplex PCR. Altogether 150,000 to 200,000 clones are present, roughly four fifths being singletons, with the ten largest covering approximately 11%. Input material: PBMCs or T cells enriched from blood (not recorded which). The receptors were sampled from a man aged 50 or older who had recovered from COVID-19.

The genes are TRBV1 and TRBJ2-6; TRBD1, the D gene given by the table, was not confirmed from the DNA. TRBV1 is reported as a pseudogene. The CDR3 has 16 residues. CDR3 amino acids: CTSSQGPHSGANVLTF. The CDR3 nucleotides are TGCACCAGCAGCCAGGGCCCTCACTCTGGGGCCAACGTCCTGACTTTC.

CDR3 residues: CASSQGNGYTF. The CDR3 bases are TGTGCCAGCAGCCAGGGGAATGGCTACACCTTC. The V and J genes are TRBV11-3 and TRBJ1-2; the D gene is possibly TRBD1 (6 bases). V was cut by 5 bases and J by 6 bases, with 7 bases left in between. CDR1 is SGHNT and CDR2 is YENEEA in the germline V gene. The CDR3 spans 11 residues.

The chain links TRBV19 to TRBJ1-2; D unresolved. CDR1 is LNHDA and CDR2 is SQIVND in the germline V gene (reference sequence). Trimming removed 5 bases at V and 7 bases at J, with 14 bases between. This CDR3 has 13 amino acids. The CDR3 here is CASSSRGDLGYTF. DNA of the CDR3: TGTGCCAGTAGTTCCCGGGGAGATCTTGGCTACACCTTC.

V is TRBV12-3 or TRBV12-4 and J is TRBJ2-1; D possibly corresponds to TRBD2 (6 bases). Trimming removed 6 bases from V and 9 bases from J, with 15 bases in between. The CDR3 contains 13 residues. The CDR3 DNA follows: TGTGCCAGCAGCAGTACTGGGGGAGGTGAGCAGTTCTTC. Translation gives CASSSTGGGEQFF.

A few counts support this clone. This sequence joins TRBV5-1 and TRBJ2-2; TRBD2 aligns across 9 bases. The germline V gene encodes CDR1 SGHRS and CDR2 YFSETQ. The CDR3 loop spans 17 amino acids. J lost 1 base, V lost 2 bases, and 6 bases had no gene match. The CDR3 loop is CASSFLAGAWNTGELFF. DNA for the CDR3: TGCGCCAGCAGCTTCTTAGCGGGGGCGTGGAACACCGGGGAGCTGTTTTTT. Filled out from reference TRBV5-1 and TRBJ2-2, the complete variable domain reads KAGVTQTPRYLIKTRGQQVTLSCSPISGHRSVSWYQQTPGQGLQFLFEYFSETQRNKGNFPGRFSGRQFSNSRSEMNVSTLELGDSALYLCASSFLAGAWNTGELFFGEGSRLTVL.

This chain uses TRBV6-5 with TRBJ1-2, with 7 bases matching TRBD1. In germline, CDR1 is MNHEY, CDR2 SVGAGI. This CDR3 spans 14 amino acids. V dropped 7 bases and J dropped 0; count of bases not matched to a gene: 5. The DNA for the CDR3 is TGTGCCAGCACCCCAGGGGGGTCTAACTATGGCTACACCTTC. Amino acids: CASTPGGSNYGYTF.

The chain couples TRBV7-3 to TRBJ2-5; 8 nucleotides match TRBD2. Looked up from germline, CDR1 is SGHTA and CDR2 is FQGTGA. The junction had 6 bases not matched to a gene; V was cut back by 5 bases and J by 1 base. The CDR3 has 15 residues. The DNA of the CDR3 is TGTGCCAGCAGCCCGGGGGGGATGCGCCAAGAGACCCAGTACTTC. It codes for CASSPGGMRQETQYF.

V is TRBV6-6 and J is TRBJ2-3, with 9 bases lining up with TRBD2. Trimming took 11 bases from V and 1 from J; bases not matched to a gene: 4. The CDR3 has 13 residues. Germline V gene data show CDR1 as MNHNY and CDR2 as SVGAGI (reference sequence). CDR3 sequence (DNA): TGTGCCCATGCGGGGGGGGGCACAGATACGCAGTATTTT. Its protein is CAHAGGGTDTQYF.

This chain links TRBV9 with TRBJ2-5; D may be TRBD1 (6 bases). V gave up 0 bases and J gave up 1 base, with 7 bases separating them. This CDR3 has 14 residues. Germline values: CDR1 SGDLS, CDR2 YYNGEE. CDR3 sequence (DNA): TGTGCCAGCAGCGTAGGGGGGCCCCAAGAGACCCAGTACTTC. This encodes CASSVGGPQETQYF.

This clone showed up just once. CDR3 loop: CASSQTGQSPQHF. The CDR3 nucleotides are TGTGCCAGCAGCCAGACAGGTCAGAGCCCCCAGCATTTT. V usage is TRBV5-6 and J usage is TRBJ1-5; possibly TRBD1 for D (6 bases). The CDR3 has 13 amino acids. The V gene's germline CDR1 is SGHDT and CDR2 YYEEEE. V lost 4 bases and J lost 10, with 15 bases in between. Based on the CDR3 plus reference TRBV5-6 and TRBJ1-5, the full variable domain is DAGVTQSPTHLIKTRGQQVTLRCSPKSGHDTVSWYQQALGQGPQFIFQYYEEEERQRGNFPDRFSGHQFPNYSSELNVNALLLGDSALYLCASSQTGQSPQHFGDGTRLSIL.

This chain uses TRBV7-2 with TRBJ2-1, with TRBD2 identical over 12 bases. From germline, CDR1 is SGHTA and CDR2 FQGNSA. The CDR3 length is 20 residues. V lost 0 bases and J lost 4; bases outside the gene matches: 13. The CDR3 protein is CASSLAYRPTSGGPYNEQFF. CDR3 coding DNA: TGTGCCAGCAGCTTAGCGTATCGGCCCACTAGCGGGGGGCCTTACAATGAGCAGTTCTTC.

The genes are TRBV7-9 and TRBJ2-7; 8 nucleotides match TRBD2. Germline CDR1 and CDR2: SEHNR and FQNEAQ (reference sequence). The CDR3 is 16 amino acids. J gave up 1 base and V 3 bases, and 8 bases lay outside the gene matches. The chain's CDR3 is CASSFGLAGESYEQYF. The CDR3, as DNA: TGTGCCAGCAGCTTTGGGCTAGCGGGTGAGTCCTACGAGCAGTACTTC.

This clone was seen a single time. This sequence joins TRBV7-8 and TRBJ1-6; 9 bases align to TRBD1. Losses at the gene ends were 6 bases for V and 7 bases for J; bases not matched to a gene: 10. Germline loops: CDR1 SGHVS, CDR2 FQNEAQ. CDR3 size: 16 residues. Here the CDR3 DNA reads TGTGCCAGCAGACAACGACCGGGACAGGGAAATTCACCCCTCCACTTT. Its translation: CASRQRPGQGNSPLHF.

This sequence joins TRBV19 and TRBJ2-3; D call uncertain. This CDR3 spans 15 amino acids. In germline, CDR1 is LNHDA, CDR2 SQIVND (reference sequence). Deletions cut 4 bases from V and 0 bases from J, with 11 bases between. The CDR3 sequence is CASSRYSTSTDTQYF. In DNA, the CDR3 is TGTGCCAGTAGTAGGTATTCAACTAGCACAGATACGCAGTATTTT.

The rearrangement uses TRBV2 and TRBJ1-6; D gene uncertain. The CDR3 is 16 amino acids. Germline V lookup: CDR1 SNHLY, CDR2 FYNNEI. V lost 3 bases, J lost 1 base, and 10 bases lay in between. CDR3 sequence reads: CASSDGEESYNSPLHF. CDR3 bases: TGTGCCAGCAGTGACGGGGAGGAGTCCTATAATTCACCCCTCCACTTT.

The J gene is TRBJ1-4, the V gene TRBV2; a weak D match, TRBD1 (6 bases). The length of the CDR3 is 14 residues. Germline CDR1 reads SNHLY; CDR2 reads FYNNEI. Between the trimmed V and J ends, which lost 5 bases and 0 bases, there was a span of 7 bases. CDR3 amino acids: CASSRTATNEKLFF. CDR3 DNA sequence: TGTGCCAGCAGTAGGACAGCAACTAATGAAAAACTGTTTTTT.

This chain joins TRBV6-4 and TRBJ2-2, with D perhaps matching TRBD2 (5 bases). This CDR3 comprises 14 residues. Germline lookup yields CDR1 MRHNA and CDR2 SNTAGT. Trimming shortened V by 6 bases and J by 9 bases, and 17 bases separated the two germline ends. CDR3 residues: CASRSTTPGRELFF. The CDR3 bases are TGTGCCAGCAGATCGACTACCCCGGGCCGGGAGCTGTTTTTT.

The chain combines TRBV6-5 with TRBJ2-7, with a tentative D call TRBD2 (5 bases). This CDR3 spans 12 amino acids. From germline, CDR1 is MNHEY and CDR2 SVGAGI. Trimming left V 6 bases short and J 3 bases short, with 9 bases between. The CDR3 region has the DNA TGTGCCAGCAGATCCGGGGACTACGAGCAGTACTTC. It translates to CASRSGDYEQYF.

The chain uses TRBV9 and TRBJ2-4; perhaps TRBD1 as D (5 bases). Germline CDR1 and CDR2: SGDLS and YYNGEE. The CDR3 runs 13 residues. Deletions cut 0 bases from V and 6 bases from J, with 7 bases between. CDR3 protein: CASSVDQGNIQYF. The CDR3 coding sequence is TGTGCCAGCAGCGTAGATCAGGGAAACATTCAGTACTTC. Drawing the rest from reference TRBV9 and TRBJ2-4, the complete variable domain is DSGVTQTPKHLITATGQRVTLRCSPRSGDLSVYWYQQSLDQGLQFLIQYYNGEERAKGNILERFSAQQFPDLHSELNLSSLELGDSALYFCASSVDQGNIQYFGAGTRLSVL.

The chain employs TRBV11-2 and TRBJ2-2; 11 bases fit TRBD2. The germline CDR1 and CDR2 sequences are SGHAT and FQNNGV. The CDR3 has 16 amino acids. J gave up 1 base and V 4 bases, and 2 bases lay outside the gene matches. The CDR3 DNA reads TGTGCCAGCAGCTCCCTAGCGGGGGGGAACACCGGGGAGCTGTTTTTT. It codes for CASSSLAGGNTGELFF.

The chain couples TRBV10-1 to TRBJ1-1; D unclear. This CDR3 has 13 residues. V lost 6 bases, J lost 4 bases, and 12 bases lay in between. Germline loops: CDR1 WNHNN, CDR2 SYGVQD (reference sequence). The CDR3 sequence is CASRANSGTEAFF. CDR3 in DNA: TGCGCCAGCAGGGCTAATTCGGGCACTGAAGCTTTCTTT.

The CDR3, as DNA: TGCGCCAGCAGTGAGTCGGACAGATTCAATCAGCCCCAGCATTTT. This codes for CASSESDRFNQPQHF. The rearrangement joins TRBV10-2 to TRBJ1-5; TRBD1 might be the D (6 bases). Deletions cut 0 bases from V and 3 bases from J, with 9 bases between. This CDR3 comprises 15 residues. Germline loops: CDR1 WSHSY, CDR2 SAAADI.

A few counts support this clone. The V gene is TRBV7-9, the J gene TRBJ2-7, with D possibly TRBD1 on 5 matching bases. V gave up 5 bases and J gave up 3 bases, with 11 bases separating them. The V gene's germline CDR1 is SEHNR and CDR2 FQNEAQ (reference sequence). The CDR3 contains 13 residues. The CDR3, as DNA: TGTGCCAGCAGCGATAGACAGATCTACGAGCAGTACTTC. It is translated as CASSDRQIYEQYF.

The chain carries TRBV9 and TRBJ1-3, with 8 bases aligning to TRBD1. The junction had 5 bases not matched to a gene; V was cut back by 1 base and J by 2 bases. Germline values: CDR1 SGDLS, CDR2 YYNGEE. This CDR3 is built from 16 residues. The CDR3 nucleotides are TGTGCCAGCAGCGTAACTGAGACAGGGGCTGGAAACACCATATATTTT. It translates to CASSVTETGAGNTIYF.

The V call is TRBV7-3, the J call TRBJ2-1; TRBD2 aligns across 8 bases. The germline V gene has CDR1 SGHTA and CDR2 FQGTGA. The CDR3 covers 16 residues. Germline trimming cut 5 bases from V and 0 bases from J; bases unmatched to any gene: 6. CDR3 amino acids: CASSPSSGGSYNEQFF. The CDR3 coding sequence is TGTGCCAGCAGCCCCTCGAGCGGGGGCTCCTACAATGAGCAGTTCTTC.

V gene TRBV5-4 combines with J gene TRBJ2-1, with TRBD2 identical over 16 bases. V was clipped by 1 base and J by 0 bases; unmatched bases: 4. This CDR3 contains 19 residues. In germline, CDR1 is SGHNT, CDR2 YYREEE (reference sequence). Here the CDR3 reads CASSLSGLAGGSSYNEQFF. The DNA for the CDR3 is TGTGCCAGCAGCTTGTCGGGACTAGCGGGAGGGAGCTCCTACAATGAGCAGTTCTTC.